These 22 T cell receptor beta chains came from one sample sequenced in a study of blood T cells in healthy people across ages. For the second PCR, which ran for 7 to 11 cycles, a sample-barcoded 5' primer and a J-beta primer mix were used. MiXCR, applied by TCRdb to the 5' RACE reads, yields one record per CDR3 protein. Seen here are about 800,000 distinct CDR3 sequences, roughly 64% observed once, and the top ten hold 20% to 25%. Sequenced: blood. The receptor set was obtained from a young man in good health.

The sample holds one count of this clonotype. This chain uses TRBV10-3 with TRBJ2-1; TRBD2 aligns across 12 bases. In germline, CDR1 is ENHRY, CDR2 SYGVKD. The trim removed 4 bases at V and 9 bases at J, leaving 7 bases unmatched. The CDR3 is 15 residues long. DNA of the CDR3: TGTGCCATCAGTGCGTCTAGCGGGAGGGCCAGTGAGCAGTTCTTC. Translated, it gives CAISASSGRASEQFF.

As DNA, the CDR3 is TGCAGCGTCGGACTAGCGCGGGAGACCCAGTACTTC. This gives the protein CSVGLARETQYF. This sequence joins TRBV29-1 and TRBJ2-5; 9 bases are shared with TRBD2. Germline V lookup: CDR1 SQVTM, CDR2 ANQGSEA. This CDR3 region has 12 residues. Trimming at V came to 6 bases and at J to 5 bases, leaving 4 bases not matched to a gene.

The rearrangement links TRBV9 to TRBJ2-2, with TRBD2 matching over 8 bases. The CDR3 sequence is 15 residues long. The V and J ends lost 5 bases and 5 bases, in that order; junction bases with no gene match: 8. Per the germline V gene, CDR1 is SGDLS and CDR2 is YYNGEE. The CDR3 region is CASRGSGVSTGELFF. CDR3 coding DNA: TGTGCCAGCAGGGGTAGCGGGGTGTCGACCGGGGAGCTGTTTTTT.

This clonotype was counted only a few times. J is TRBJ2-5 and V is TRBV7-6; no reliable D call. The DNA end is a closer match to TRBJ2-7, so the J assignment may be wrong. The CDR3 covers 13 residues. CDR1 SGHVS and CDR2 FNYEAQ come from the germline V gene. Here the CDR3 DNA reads TGTGCCAGCAGCTTATCGGTGGGAAGCGAGCAGTACTTC. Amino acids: CASSLSVGSEQYF.

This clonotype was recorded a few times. The CDR3 is CASSRQSDSNEQFF. The CDR3 DNA follows: TGTGCCAGCAGCAGACAATCGGACAGTAATGAGCAGTTCTTC. The chain is built from TRBV7-6 and TRBJ2-1, with D tentatively TRBD1 (6 bases). The CDR3 consists of 14 residues. Germline V gene data show CDR1 as SGHVS and CDR2 as FNYEAQ. The ends were cut back, 5 bases at V and 7 bases at J, with 15 bases in the middle. Supplemented by reference TRBV7-6 and TRBJ2-1, the full variable domain reads GAGVSQSPRYKVTKRGQDVALRCDPISGHVSLYWYRQALGQGPEFLTYFNYEAQQDKSGLPNDRFSAERPEGSISTLTIQRTEQRDSAMYRCASSRQSDSNEQFFGPGTRLTVL.

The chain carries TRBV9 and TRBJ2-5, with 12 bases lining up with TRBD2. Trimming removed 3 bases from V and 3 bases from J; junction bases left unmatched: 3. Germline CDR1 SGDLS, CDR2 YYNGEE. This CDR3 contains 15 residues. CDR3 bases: TGTGCCAGCAGCGGACTAGCGGGAGTCAAAGAGACCCAGTACTTC. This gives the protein CASSGLAGVKETQYF.

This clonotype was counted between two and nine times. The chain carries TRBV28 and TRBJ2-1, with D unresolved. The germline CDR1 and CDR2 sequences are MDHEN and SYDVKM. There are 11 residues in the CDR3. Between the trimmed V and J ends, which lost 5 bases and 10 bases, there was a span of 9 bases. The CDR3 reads CASSGVGEQFF. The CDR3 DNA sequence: TGTGCCAGCAGTGGAGTAGGCGAGCAGTTCTTC.

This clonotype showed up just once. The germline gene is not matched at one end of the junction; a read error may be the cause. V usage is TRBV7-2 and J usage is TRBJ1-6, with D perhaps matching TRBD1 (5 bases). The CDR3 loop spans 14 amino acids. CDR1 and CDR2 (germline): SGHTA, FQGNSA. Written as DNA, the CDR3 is TGTGCCTGCAGCTATAGGGGCGATAATTCACCCCTCCACTTT. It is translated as CACSYRGDNSPLHF. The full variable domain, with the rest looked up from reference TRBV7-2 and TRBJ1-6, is GAGVSQSPSNKVTEKGKDVELRCDPISGHTALYWYRQSLGQGLEFLIYFQGNSAPDKSGLPSDRFSAERTGGSVSTLTIQRTQQEDSAVYLCACSYRGDNSPLHFGNGTRLTVT.

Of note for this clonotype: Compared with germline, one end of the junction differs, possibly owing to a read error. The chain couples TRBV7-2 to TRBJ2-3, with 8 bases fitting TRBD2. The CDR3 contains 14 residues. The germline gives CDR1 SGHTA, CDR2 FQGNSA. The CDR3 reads CASTPGRGADSQYF. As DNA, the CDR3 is TGTGCCAGCACCCCCGGGCGGGGGGCAGATTCGCAGTATTTT.

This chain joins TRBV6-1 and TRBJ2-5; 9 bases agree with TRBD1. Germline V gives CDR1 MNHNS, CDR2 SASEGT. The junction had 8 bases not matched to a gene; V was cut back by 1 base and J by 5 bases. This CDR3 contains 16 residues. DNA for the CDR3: TGTGCCAGCAGTGAAGAAGAACAGGGGGCTGGGGAGACCCAGTACTTC. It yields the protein CASSEEEQGAGETQYF.

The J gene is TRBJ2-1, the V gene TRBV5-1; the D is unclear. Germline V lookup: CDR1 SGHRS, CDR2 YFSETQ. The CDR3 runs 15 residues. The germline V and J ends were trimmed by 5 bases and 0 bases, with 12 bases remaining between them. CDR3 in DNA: TGCGCCAGCAGACCTCTAGAGAGCTCCTACAATGAGCAGTTCTTC. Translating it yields CASRPLESSYNEQFF. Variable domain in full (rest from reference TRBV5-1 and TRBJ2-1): KAGVTQTPRYLIKTRGQQVTLSCSPISGHRSVSWYQQTPGQGLQFLFEYFSETQRNKGNFPGRFSGRQFSNSRSEMNVSTLELGDSALYLCASRPLESSYNEQFFGPGTRLTVL.

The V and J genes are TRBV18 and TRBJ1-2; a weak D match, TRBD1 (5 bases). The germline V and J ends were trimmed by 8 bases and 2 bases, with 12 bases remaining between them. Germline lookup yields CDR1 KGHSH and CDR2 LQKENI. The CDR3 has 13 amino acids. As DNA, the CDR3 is TGTGCCAGCGCACTTGACAGAAACTATGGCTACACCTTC. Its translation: CASALDRNYGYTF.

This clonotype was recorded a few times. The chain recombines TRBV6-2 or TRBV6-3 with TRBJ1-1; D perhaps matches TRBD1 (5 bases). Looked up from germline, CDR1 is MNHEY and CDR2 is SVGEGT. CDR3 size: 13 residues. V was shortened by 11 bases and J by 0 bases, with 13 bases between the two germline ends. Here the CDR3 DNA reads TGTGCCTCAGAGGGGATGGTGAACACTGAAGCTTTCTTT. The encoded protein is CASEGMVNTEAFF.

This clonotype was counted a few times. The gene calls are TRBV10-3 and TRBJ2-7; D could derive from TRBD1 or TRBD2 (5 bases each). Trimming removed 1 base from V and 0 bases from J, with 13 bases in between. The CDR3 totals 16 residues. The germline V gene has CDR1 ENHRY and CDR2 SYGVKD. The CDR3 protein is CAISEFGTEISYEQYF. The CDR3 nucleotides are TGTGCCATCAGTGAGTTCGGGACCGAAATCTCCTACGAGCAGTACTTC.

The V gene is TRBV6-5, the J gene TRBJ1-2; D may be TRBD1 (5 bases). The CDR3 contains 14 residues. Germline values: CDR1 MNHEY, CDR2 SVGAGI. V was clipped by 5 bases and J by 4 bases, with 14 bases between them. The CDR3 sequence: CASSARQNLYGYTF. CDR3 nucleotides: TGTGCCAGCAGTGCCCGACAGAATCTCTATGGCTACACCTTC.

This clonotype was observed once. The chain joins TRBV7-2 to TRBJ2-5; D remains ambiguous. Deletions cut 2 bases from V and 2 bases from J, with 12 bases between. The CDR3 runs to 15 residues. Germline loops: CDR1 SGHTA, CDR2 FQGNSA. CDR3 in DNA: TGTGCCAGCAGCTTATGGCCACCTCCTCAAGAGACCCAGTACTTC. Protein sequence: CASSLWPPPQETQYF.

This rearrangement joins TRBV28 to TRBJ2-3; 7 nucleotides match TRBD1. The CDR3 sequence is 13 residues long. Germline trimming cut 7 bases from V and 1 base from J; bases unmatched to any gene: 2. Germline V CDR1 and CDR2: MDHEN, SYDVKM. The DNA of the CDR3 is TGTGCCAGCACAGGGGGAGGCACAGATACGCAGTATTTT. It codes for CASTGGGTDTQYF. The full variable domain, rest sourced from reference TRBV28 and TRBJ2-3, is DVKVTQSSRYLVKRTGEKVFLECVQDMDHENMFWYRQDPGLGLRLIYFSYDVKMKEKGDIPEGYSVSREKKERFSLILESASTNQTSMYLCASTGGGTDTQYFGPGTRLTVL.

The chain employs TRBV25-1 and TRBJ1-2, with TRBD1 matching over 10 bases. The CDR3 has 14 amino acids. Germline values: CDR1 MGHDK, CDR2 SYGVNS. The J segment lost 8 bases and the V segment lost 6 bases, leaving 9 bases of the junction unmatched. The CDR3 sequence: CASRAAGTGDGYTF. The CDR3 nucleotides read TGTGCCAGCAGGGCCGCCGGGACAGGGGACGGCTACACCTTC.

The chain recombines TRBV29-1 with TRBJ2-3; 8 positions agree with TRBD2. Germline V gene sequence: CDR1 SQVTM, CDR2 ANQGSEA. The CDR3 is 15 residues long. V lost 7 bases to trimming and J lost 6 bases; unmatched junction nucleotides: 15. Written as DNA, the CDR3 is TGCAGCGCCGGGGGGGGAGCGGGAGTACCGGATACGCAGTATTTT. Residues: CSAGGGAGVPDTQYF.

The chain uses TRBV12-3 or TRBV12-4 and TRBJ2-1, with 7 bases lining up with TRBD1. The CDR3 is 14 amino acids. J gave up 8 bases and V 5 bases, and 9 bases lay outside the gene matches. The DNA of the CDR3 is TGTGCCAGCAGTCTCACACTAGGGGGCCATGAGCAGTTCTTC. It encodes CASSLTLGGHEQFF.

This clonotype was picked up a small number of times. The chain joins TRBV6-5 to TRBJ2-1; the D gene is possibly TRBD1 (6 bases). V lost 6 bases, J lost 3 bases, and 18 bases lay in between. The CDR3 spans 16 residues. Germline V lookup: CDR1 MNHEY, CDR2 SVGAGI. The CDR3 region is CASSPLSRGHYNEQFF. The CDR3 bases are TGTGCCAGCAGCCCCCTTTCGAGGGGACACTACAATGAGCAGTTCTTC.

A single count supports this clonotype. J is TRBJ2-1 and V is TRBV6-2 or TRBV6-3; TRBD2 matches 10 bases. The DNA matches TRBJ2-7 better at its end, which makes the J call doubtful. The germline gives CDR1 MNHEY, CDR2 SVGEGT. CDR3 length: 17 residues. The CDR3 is CASSSPLAGDEYNEQYF. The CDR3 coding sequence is TGTGCCAGCAGTTCTCCCCTAGCGGGAGACGAATACAATGAGCAGTACTTC.